This is a list of T cell receptor beta chains from one sample in a study of cytomegalovirus exposure and HLA in healthy donors. The method was immunoSEQ multiplex PCR; TCRdb's version includes in-frame clones alone and lacks a portion of them. The specimen's table records approximately 150,000 clones. What was sequenced was PBMCs. Receptor source: a woman aged 18-35 years in good health and CMV-seronegative. Both conserved end residues are part of each CDR3. The D gene is left open where the match is weak.

TRBJ1-5 . TRBV6-5 CASSSTRTSNQPQHF TGTGCCAGCAGTTCTACTAGGACCAGCAATCAGCCCCAGCATTTT
TRBJ2-5 . TRBV6-5 CASSYSTTRRETQYF TGTGCCAGCAGTTACTCGACGACTAGGAGGGAGACCCAGTACTTC
TRBJ2-5 . TRBV30 CAWSVGGLTQYF TGTGCCTGGAGTGTAGGAGGGTTGACCCAGTACTTC
TRBJ1-1 TRBD1 TRBV6-5 CASSYQGQANTEAFF TGTGCCAGCAGTTACCAAGGACAGGCGAACACTGAAGCTTTCTTT
TRBJ2-2 . TRBV10-1 CASSDGGTANGELFF TGCGCCAGCAGTGATGGGGGGACAGCCAACGGGGAGCTGTTTTTT
TRBJ2-2 TRBD1 TRBV6-1 CASSGTGGLAGELFF TGTGCCAGCAGTGGGACAGGGGGCTTGGCCGGGGAGCTGTTTTTT
TRBJ2-2 TRBD1 TRBV11-1 CASSSRGTVPGELFF TGTGCCAGCAGCTCTCGAGGGACAGTCCCCGGGGAGCTGTTTTTT
TRBJ1-3 . TRBV21-1 CASRFPGQGAFGNTIYF TGTGCCAGCAGGTTCCCGGGACAGGGGGCGTTTGGAAACACCATATATTTT
TRBJ2-3 TRBD1 TRBV6-1 CASRDSGTDTQYF TGTGCCAGCCGGGACAGTGGCACAGATACGCAGTATTTT
TRBJ2-2 . TRBV5-1 CASSLELGAVTGELFF TGCGCCAGCAGCTTGGAGTTGGGGGCGGTCACCGGGGAGCTGTTTTTT
TRBJ2-1 TRBD2 TRBV6-1 CASSAETSGYNEQFF TGTGCCAGCAGTGCGGAGACTAGCGGGTACAATGAGCAGTTCTTC
TRBJ2-1 TRBD2 TRBV27 CASSLSGGYNEQFF TGTGCCAGCTCACTTAGCGGGGGCTACAATGAGCAGTTCTTC
TRBJ2-1 TRBD1 TRBV5-6 CASSLLRDSQNNEQFF TGTGCCAGCAGCTTACTCCGGGACAGCCAAAACAATGAGCAGTTCTTC
TRBJ2-5 TRBD1 TRBV27 CASSPPGTGGETQYF TGTGCCAGCAGTCCTCCCGGGACAGGGGGAGAGACCCAGTACTTC
TRBJ1-2 . TRBV7-9 CASSLPGYGYTF TGTGCCAGCAGCTTGCCCGGGTATGGCTACACCTTC
TRBJ2-7 TRBD1 TRBV9 CASSETGGSYEQYF TGTGCCAGCAGTGAGACAGGGGGATCCTACGAGCAGTACTTC
TRBJ1-1 TRBD1 TRBV2 CASSVLMGTGNTEAFF TGTGCCAGCAGTGTGTTAATGGGGACAGGGAACACTGAAGCTTTCTTT
TRBJ2-7 . TRBV19 CASSIGRKYEQYF TGTGCCAGTAGTATAGGGCGGAAATACGAGCAGTACTTC
TRBJ1-1 . TRBV29-1 CSVDNSRNTEAFF TGCAGCGTTGACAACAGCCGGAACACTGAAGCCTTCTTT
TRBJ1-4 TRBD1 TRBV11-2 CASSTRQGTNEKLFF TGTGCCAGCAGCACCCGACAGGGGACTAATGAAAAACTGTTTTTT
TRBJ2-1 . TRBV10-2 CASGGAGSYNEQFF TGCGCCAGCGGGGGGGCCGGGTCCTACAATGAGCAGTTCTTC
TRBJ2-7 TRBD2 TRBV4-2 CASSPGGSRAGEQYF TGTGCCAGCAGCCCCGGGGGGTCCCGAGCTGGGGAGCAGTACTTC
TRBJ2-1 . TRBV20-1 CSAPYNNEQFF TGCAGTGCTCCGTACAACAATGAGCAGTTCTTC
TRBJ1-2 . TRBV10-3 CAISDPRGGAGSVYGYTF TGTGCCATCAGTGATCCTAGGGGGGGCGCCGGGAGTGTCTATGGCTACACCTTC